The entry below describes one T cell receptor beta chain. This entry belongs to a study of blood T cell repertoires in COVID-19. Study context: The samples span acute and convalescent COVID-19 from the United States, Italy and Spain. The analysed material was cDNA or gDNA that came from T cells, B-cell-depleted T cells, or PBMCs.

As processed by the authors: Reference gene primer amplification gave nucleated cell count estimates. Using immunoSEQ multiplex PCR, the repertoire was profiled, and TCRdb retains in-frame clones only, with some absent. That table furnishes V, J and clone size, whereas the DNA furnished D and trimming. The table lists roughly 290,000 clones, approximately 89% of them singletons. Trimming shortened V by 2 bases and J by 5 bases, and 18 bases separated the two germline ends. The CDR3 loop spans 16 amino acids. CDR1 is SNHLY and CDR2 is FYNNEI in the germline V gene. Material for sequencing was peripheral blood. The receptor was isolated from a woman aged 55-69 years with acute or convalescent COVID-19. This chain connects TRBV2 to TRBJ2-5; D is possibly TRBD1 (6 bases). CDR3 DNA: TGTGCCAGCAGTGAACAGGGAAAACGAAGGGGGGAGACCCAGTACTTC. It codes for CASSEQGKRRGETQYF.